This note documents a single T cell receptor beta chain sequence. The antigen it recognizes is unknown. Per-base qualities were not stored, and no clone one base away is much larger. The data were taken from a study of shared T cell receptors in the human thymus (dated by TCRdb to the early 2020s). About the study as a whole: The study investigated the way shared, self-reactive T-cell receptor alpha chains are produced in the human thymus.

As encoded in the germline V gene, CDR1 is MNHEY while CDR2 is SVGAGI. Ends trimmed: V by 6 bases, J by 5 bases; bases unmatched to a gene: 9. The CDR3 sequence holds 14 residues, the cysteine and phenylalanine included. Kept here is only the CDR3 DNA, which spans 42 bases and is read in frame from base 1. Library construction relied on the immunoSEQ multiplex PCR assay. This is the immuneACCESS table as TCRdb keeps it, with only in-frame sequences that have V and J called. A part of the clones is gone; compared with another copy, unresolved V genes explain less than half, and the rest is unexplained. The sample profile shows approximately 730,000 clones; approximately 83% of them were found once. The ten largest clonotypes hold over 0.008% of the sample. These sequences were also reported in another study, on human thymus T cells. Looking at the second paper: The donors were immunologically healthy infants in Finland who had open corrective cardiac surgery for congenital heart defects. Thymus tissue was obtained as surgical resects removed during corrective cardiac surgery. V and J gene segment usage appeared biased in both thymic and peripheral blood repertoires. Highly overlapping thymic TCR repertoires among unrelated individuals were reported in the related research. TCR alpha and beta repertoires from roughly 8 infant thymus samples and four related peripheral blood samples were characterized in the study. The infant donors were roughly 7 to 244 days old, and the cohort included roughly six males and a couple of females. After being mechanically released from the tissue, thymocytes were kept at -70 degrees C in pellets of roughly 8.5-34 million cells. A QIAsymphony instrument was used to extract genomic DNA from the frozen cell pellets. Using the immunoSEQ multiplex PCR assay, the TCRB and TCRAD loci were amplified from a standardized quantity of quality-controlled genomic DNA. The V(D)J region was spanned by amplicons of a length sufficient to cover the CDR3 and to identify V and J genes. Through the commercial immunoSEQ service, the amplicons were sequenced on an Illumina platform. Corrections for primer bias and sequencing errors followed previously described methods, while TCRAD and TCRB definitions were based on the IMGT database. Analysis of the repertoires was done with immunoSEQ Analyzer 3.0 and VDJTools and included basic statistics, V/J segment usage, diversity estimates, rarefaction and pairwise overlap. Chao1, ChaoE, Efron-Thisted, Shannon and inverse Simpson indices were used to estimate diversity, which was also estimated on datasets down-sampled to the smallest sample. Repertoire overlap used strict matching of CDR3 nucleotide sequence, V gene and J gene, with Jaccard-based multidimensional scaling clustering. On average, roughly 740,000 unique TCRB clonotypes were obtained from thymus samples, compared with around 78,000 from blood samples.

The sequence links TRBV6-5 to TRBJ2-7, with TRBD1 identical over 8 junction bases. The sample consisted of thymocytes. This TCR came from a girl under three years old with a congenital heart defect. Donor details come from another sample of the same person, matched by shared clones. The sequenced DNA is TGTGCCAGCAGGGACAGGGTCGGTGAAAACGAGCAGTACTTC. It encodes CASRDRVGENEQYF.